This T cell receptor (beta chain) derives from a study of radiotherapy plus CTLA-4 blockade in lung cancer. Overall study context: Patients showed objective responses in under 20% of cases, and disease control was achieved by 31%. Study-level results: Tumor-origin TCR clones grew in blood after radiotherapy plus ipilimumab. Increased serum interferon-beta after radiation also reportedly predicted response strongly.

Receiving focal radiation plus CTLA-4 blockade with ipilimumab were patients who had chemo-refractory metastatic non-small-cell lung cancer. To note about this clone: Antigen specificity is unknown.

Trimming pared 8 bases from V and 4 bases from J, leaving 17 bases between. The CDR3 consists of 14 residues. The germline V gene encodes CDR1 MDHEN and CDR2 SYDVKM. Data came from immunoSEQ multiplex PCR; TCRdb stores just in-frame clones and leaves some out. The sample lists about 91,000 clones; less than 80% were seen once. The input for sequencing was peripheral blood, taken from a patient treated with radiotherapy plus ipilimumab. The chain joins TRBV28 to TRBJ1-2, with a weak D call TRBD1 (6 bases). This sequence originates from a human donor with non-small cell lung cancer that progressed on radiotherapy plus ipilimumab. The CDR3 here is CASSPRRGPYGYTF. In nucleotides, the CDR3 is TGTGCCAGCTCCCCCCGCAGGGGTCCCTATGGCTACACCTTC.